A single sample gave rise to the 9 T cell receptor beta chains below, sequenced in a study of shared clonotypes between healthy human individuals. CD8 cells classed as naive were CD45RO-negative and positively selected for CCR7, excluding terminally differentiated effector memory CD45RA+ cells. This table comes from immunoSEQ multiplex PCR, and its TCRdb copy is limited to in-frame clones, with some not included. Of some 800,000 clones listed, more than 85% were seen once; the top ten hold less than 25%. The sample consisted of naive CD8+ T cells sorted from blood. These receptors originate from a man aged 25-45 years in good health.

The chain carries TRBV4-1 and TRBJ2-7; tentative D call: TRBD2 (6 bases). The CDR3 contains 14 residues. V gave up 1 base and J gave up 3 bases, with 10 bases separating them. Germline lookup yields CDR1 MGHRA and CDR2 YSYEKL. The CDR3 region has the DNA TGCGCCAGCAGCCAAGTTCAGGGACTCTACGAGCAGTACTTC. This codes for CASSQVQGLYEQYF.

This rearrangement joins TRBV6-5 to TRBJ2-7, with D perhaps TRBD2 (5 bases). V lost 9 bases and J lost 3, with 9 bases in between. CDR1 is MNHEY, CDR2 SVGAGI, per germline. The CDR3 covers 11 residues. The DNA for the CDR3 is TGTGCCAGTACTAGGGTCTACGAGCAGTACTTC. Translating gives CASTRVYEQYF.

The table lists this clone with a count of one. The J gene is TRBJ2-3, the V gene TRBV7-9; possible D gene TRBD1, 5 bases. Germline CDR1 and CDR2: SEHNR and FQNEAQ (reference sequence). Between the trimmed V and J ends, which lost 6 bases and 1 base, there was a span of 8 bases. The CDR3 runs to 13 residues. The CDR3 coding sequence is TGTGCCAGCAGTTCCAGGGGCACAGATACGCAGTATTTT. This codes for CASSSRGTDTQYF.

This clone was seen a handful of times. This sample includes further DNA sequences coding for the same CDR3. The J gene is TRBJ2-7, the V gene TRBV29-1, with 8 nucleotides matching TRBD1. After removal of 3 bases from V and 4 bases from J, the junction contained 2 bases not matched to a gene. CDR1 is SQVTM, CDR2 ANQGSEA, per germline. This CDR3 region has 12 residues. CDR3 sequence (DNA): TGCAGCGTTGAGGACAGGGCTTACGAGCAGTACTTC. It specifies CSVEDRAYEQYF.

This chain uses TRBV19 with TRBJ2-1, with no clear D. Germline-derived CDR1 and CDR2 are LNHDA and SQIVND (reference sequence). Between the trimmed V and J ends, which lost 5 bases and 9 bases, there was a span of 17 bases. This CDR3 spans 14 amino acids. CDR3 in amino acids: CASSPKAYTAEQFF. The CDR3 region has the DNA TGTGCCAGTAGTCCTAAAGCGTATACAGCTGAGCAGTTCTTC. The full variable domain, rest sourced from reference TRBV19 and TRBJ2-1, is DGGITQSPKYLFRKEGQNVTLSCEQNLNHDAMYWYRQDPGQGLRLIYYSQIVNDFQKGDIAEGYSVSREKKESFPLTVTSAQKNPTAFYLCASSPKAYTAEQFFGPGTRLTVL.

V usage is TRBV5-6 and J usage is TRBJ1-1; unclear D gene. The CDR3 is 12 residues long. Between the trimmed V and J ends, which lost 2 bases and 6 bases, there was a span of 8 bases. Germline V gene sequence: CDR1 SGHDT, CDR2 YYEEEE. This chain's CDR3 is CASSFGWSEAFF. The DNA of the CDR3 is TGTGCCAGCAGCTTCGGTTGGTCTGAAGCTTTCTTT.

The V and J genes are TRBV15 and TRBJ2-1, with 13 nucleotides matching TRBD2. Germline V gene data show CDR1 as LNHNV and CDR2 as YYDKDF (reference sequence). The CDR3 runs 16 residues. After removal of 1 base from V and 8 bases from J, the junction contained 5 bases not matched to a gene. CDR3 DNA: TGTGCCACCAGCAGAGTCGGGACTAGCGGGATTGATGAGCAGTTCTTC. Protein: CATSRVGTSGIDEQFF. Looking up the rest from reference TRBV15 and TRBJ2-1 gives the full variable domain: DAMVIQNPRYQVTQFGKPVTLSCSQTLNHNVMYWYQQKSSQAPKLLFHYYDKDFNNEADTPDNFQSRRPNTSFCFLDIRSPGLGDTAMYLCATSRVGTSGIDEQFFGPGTRLTVL.

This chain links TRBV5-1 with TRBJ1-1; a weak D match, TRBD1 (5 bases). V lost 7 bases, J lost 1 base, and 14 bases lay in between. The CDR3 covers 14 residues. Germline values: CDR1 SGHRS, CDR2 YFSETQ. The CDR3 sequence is CASVSGTQNTEAFF. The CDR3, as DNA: TGCGCCAGCGTCTCCGGGACGCAGAACACTGAAGCTTTCTTT. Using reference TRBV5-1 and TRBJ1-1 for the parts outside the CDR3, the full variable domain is KAGVTQTPRYLIKTRGQQVTLSCSPISGHRSVSWYQQTPGQGLQFLFEYFSETQRNKGNFPGRFSGRQFSNSRSEMNVSTLELGDSALYLCASVSGTQNTEAFFGQGTRLTVV.

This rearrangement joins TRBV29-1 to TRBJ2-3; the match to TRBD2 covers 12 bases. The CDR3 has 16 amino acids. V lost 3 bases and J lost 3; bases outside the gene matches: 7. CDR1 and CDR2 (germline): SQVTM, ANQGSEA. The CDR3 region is CSVDLTSGRKTDTQYF. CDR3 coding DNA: TGCAGCGTTGACCTGACTAGCGGGAGAAAAACAGATACGCAGTATTTT.